This entry concerns a single TCR beta chain. Its antigen remains undetermined. Base qualities are not provided; no much larger clone lies one nucleotide away. TCRbeta CDR3 regions were amplified from genomic DNA by means of the immunoSEQ Assay, a bias-controlled multiplex PCR. The original methods were these. The number of nucleated cells in each sample was estimated from the amplification of reference gene primers within the assay. Sequence reads were collapsed and filtered to measure the absolute abundance of every unique TCRbeta CDR3 rearrangement. For each sample, productive Simpson clonality was calculated as the square root of Simpson's diversity index across productive rearrangements. The table comes from immuneACCESS by way of TCRdb, which keeps in-frame sequences with V and J called. Part of the clones is missing from these tables; in studies checked, under half for an unresolved V gene and the rest for unknown reasons. Clone size and V and J calls were adopted from that table, with D and trimming inferred from the DNA. Present in this sample are roughly 430,000 clones, roughly 90% of which were seen just once. The ten largest account for roughly 1.9% of the sample.

Germline trimming: 3 bases from V, 2 bases from J; junction bases outside gene matches: 2. The CDR3 spans 14 residues, from the cysteine through the phenylalanine. Left in the record is the CDR3 DNA by itself, 42 bases read in frame from the first base. Per the germline V gene, SGHRS is the CDR1 and YFSETQ is the CDR2. In the prospective study, participants were roughly 18 to 95 years old, resided in about two dozen geographic areas of the United States, and were enrolled through a virtual design. Cohort assignment in the prospective study relied on participant-reported clinical history from a screening survey and a study questionnaire. Each participant in the prospective study had whole blood, serum and a nasopharyngeal or oropharyngeal swab collected by mobile phlebotomists. Over a roughly 2-month period, participants in the prospective study had the option of providing additional blood draws and questionnaires. Before DNA extraction, prospective study blood samples were shipped either frozen or at room temperature.

The sample originates from a study of blood T cell repertoires in COVID-19 (TCRdb year 2020). About the full investigation: Samples covering the acute and convalescent phases of COVID-19 were provided by collaborators in the United States, Italy and Spain. The material from the prospective study consisted of cDNA or gDNA derived from T cells, B-cell-depleted T cells, or PBMCs. Subjects who had been exposed to COVID-19, were actively infected with it, or had recovered from it provided the deeply sampled blood TCRbeta repertoires that made up the dataset. The repertoires were released in a freely available public database meant as a resource for research on the immune response to SARS-CoV-2. Samples came from the ongoing ImmuneRACE study (first 160 participants) plus 1,254 subjects from 6 global collaborators. Sample metadata almost always included a de-identified subject ID, COVID-19 status, age in years and sex. Where available, HLA class I and class II types were obtained from metadata supplied by the sample provider rather than from assay-based typing. What the research found in general, with its limitations: Clinical and demographic metadata were provided uncurated, with the amount varying by source and participant.

The chain employs TRBV5-1 and TRBJ2-5; 9 bases in the middle match TRBD1. The sequenced sample was PBMCs or T cells enriched from blood (not recorded which). The receptor was isolated from a woman aged 40 to 50 with acute COVID-19. The nucleotides are TGCGCCAGCAGCTGGACAGGGGAACAAGAGACCCAGTACTTC. This sequence encodes CASSWTGEQETQYF.